This TCR beta chain stems from a study of vaccination and CD4 T cells after COVID-19. The wider study: Investigators drew the post-COVID samples a median around 100 days after diagnosis, with a range of 35 to 161. Overlapping spike peptides of SARS-CoV-2, HCoV-NL63, HCoV-OC43 and HCoV-229E were used, and cells were stimulated with them.

In regard to this clonotype: The antigen is not known.

Treatment given: roughly 10-day PBMC culture with coronavirus spike peptide pools or control peptides (ViraFEST assay). Study-wide results and caveats: Convalescent patients' clones that were vaccine-specific were spike mono-reactive in 304 of 307 cases.

Scientists ran DNA taken from cultured CD4+ T cells through the Oncomine TCR Beta short-read assay for sequencing. From the PCR reads, TCRdb called clonotypes with MiXCR, one entry per CDR3 protein. The sample holds some 16,000 distinct CDR3 sequences, about 53% seen once. The sequenced sample was CD4+ T cells from blood, cultured in vitro, obtained before SARS-CoV-2 vaccination. The receptor was isolated from a human donor who had recovered from COVID-19.

CDR3: CASSLNGARGTQYF. CDR3 in DNA: TGTGCCAGCAGTTTAAACGGGGCGCGGGGGACCCAGTACTTC. V and J are TRBV27 and TRBJ2-5; D possibly corresponds to TRBD2 (6 bases). The germline CDR1 and CDR2 sequences are MNHEY and SMNVEV (reference sequence). There are 14 residues in the CDR3. V was clipped by 2 bases and J by 7 bases, with 14 bases between them.